Here is one T cell receptor beta chain with its context. The method was immunoSEQ multiplex PCR; TCRdb's version includes in-frame clones alone and lacks a portion of them. The sample consists of about 180,000 clones, under 85% of them appearing once. The record originates from a study of blood T cell repertoires in COVID-19. This CDR3 is 13 amino acids long. Looked up from germline, CDR1 is SGDLS and CDR2 is YYNGEE. V gave up 3 bases and J gave up 1 base, with 4 bases separating them. The source is a woman older than 75 with acute or convalescent COVID-19. The chain employs TRBV9 and TRBJ2-2; no clear D gene. The source material was peripheral blood. The CDR3 DNA sequence: TGTGCCAGCAGCGCTCTGAACACCGGGGAGCTGTTTTTT. Translated, it gives CASSALNTGELFF.